This T cell receptor beta chain stems from a study of CD8 T cells in ankylosing spondylitis. A quantitative 5'-RACE method, one with molecular barcodes, was used to make TCR beta libraries. Via MiXCR, TCRdb re-called the 5' RACE reads, giving one row per CDR3 protein. The table records 200,000 to 250,000 distinct CDR3 sequences, roughly a third of them present only once. In germline, CDR1 is SQVTM, CDR2 ANQGSEA. This CDR3 is 12 amino acids long. V was trimmed by 7 bases and J by 0 bases, leaving 9 bases between them. Study-wide results and caveats: Eight or nine highly homologous variants made up a TCR beta motif that seemed to typify ankylosing spondylitis blood. Clones tied to disease were said to be significantly enriched in matched ankylosing spondylitis synovial fluid. Researchers report that disease-linked clones proved CD8+ and relatively rare in peripheral blood.

This clonotype was observed a few times. The antigen remains undetermined. The sequenced sample was blood, either unsorted or a sorted T cell fraction (not recorded which). The clonotype originates from a male donor with ankylosing spondylitis or in good health (not recorded which). The chain carries TRBV29-1 and TRBJ1-2; no firm D call. CDR3 sequence: CSAFTANYGYTF. The CDR3 nucleotides are TGCAGCGCCTTCACAGCTAACTATGGCTACACCTTC.